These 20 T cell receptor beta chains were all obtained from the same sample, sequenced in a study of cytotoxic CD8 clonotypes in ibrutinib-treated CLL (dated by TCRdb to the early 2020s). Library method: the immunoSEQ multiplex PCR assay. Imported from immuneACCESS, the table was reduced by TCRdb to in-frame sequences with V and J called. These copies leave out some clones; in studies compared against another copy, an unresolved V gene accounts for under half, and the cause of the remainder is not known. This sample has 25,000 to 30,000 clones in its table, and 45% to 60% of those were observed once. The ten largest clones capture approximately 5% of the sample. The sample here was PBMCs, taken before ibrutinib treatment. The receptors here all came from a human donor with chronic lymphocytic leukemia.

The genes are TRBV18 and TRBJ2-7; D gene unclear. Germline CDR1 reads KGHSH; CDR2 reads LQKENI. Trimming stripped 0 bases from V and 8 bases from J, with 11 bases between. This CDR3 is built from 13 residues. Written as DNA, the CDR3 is TGTGCCAGCTCACCACCTGCAGCCATACAGCAGTACTTC. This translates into CASSPPAAIQQYF.

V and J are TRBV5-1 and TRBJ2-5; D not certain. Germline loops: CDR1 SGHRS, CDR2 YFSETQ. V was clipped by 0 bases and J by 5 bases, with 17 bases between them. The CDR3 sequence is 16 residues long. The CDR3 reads CASSLAAVIAEETQYF. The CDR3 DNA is TGCGCCAGCAGCTTGGCCGCTGTGATCGCGGAGGAGACCCAGTACTTC.

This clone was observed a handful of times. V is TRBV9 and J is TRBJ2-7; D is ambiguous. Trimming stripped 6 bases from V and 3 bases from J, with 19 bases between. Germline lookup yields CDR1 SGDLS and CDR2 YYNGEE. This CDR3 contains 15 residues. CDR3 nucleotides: TGTGCCAGCATCGAACCACGGACCATAAACTACGAGCAGTACTTC. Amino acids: CASIEPRTINYEQYF.

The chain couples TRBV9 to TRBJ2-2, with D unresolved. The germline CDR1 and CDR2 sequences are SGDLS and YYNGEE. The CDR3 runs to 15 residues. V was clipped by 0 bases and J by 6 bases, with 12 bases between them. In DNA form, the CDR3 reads TGTGCCAGCAGCGTAGAAAGTGGTGTGGCCGGGGAGCTGTTTTTT. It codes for CASSVESGVAGELFF.

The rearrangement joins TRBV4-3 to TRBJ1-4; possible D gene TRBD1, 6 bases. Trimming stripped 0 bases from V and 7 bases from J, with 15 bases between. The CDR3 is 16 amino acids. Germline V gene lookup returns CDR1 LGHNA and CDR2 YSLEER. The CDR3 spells CASSQEVVGGFEKLFF. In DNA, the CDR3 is TGCGCCAGCAGCCAAGAGGTGGTAGGGGGTTTTGAAAAACTGTTTTTT.

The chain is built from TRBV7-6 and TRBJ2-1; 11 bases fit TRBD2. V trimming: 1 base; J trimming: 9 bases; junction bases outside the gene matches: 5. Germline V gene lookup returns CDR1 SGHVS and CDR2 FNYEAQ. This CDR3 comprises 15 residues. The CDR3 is CASSLGTSGSSEQFF. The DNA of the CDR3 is TGTGCCAGCAGCTTAGGCACTAGCGGGAGCAGTGAGCAGTTCTTC.

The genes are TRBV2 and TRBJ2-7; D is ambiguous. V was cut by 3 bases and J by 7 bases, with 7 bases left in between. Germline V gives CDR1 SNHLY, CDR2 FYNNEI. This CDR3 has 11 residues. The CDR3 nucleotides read TGTGCCAGCAGTGATCTCGGGGAGCAGTACTTC. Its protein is CASSDLGEQYF.

CDR3 protein: CASSYASGGAPGELFF. CDR3 coding DNA: TGCGCCAGCAGCTACGCTAGCGGGGGGGCCCCCGGGGAGCTGTTTTTT. This chain joins TRBV5-1 and TRBJ2-2; 12 positions match TRBD2. CDR3 length equals 16 residues. Germline V gives CDR1 SGHRS, CDR2 YFSETQ. V gave up 3 bases and J gave up 6 bases; unmatched junction bases: 6.

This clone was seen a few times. This chain's CDR3 is CASSQEGLAARGELFF. The CDR3 nucleotides read TGCGCCAGCAGCCAAGAGGGACTAGCAGCTCGGGGGGAGCTGTTTTTT. The chain carries TRBV4-1 and TRBJ2-2; 9 bases align to TRBD2. Germline CDR1 reads MGHRA; CDR2 reads YSYEKL. J lost 8 bases, V lost 0 bases, and 7 bases had no gene match. This CDR3 region has 16 residues.

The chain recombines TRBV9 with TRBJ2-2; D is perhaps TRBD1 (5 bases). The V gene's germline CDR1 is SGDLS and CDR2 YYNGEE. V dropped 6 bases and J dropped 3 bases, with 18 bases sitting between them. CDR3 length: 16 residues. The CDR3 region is CASTTSGIGYTGELFF. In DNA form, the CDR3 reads TGTGCCAGCACCACTTCAGGGATCGGTTACACCGGGGAGCTGTTTTTT.

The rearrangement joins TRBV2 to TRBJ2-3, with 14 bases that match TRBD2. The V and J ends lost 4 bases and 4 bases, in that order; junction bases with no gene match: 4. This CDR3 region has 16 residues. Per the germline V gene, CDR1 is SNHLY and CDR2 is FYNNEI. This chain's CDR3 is CASSAGTSGGSDTQYF. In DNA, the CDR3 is TGTGCCAGCAGTGCCGGGACTAGCGGGGGTTCAGATACGCAGTATTTT. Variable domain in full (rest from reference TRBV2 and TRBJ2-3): EPEVTQTPSHQVTQMGQEVILRCVPISNHLYFYWYRQILGQKVEFLVSFYNNEISEKSEIFDDQFSVERPDGSNFTLKIRSTKLEDSAMYFCASSAGTSGGSDTQYFGPGTRLTVL.

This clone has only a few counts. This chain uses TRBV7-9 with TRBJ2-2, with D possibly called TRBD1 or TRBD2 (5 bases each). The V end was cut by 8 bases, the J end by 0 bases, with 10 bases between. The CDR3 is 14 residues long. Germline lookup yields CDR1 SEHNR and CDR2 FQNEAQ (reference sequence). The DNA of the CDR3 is TGTGCCAGCGAGGGACCATCGAACACCGGGGAGCTGTTTTTT. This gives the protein CASEGPSNTGELFF.

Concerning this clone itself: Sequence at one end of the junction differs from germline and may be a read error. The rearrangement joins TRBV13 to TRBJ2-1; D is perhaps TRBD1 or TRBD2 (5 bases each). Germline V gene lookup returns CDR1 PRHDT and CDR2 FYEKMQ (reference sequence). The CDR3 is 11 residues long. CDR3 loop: CASSIGDEQFF. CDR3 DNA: TGTGCCAGCAGCATAGGGGACGAGCAGTTCTTC. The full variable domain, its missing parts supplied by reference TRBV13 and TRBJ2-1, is AAGVIQSPRHLIKEKRETATLKCYPIPRHDTVYWYQQGPGQDPQFLISFYEKMQSDKGSIPDRFSAQQFSDYHSELNMSSLELGDSALYFCASSIGDEQFFGPGTRLTVL.

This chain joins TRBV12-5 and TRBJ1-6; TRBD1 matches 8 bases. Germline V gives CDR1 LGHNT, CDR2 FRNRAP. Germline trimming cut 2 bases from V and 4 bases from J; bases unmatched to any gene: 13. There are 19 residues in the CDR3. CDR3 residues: CASGLQKSGGAPYNSPLHF. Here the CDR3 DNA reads TGTGCTAGTGGTTTGCAAAAATCAGGGGGCGCTCCTTATAATTCACCCCTCCACTTT.

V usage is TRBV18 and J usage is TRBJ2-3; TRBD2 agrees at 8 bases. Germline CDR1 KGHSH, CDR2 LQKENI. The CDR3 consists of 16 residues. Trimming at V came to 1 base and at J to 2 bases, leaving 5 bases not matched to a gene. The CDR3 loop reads CASSPLAGGSTDTQYF. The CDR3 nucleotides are TGTGCCAGCTCACCACTTGCGGGAGGCTCCACAGATACGCAGTATTTT.

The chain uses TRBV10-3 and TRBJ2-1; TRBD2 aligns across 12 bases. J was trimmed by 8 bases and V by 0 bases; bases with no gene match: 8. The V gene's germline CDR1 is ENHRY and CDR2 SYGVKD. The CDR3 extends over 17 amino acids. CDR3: CAISESKTSGRLYEQFF. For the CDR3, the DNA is TGTGCCATCAGTGAGTCCAAGACTAGCGGGAGATTGTATGAGCAGTTCTTC.

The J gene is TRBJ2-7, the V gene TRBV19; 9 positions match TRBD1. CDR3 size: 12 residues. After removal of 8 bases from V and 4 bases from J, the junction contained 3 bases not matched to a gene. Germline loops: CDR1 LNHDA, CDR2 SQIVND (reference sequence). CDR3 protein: CASHRGRYEQYF. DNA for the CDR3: TGTGCCAGTCACAGGGGGCGGTACGAGCAGTACTTC.

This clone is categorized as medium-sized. CDR3 region: CASSLGRGPEDTQYF. CDR3 DNA: TGCGCCAGCAGCCTCGGCAGGGGGCCGGAAGATACGCAGTATTTT. The chain recombines TRBV5-1 with TRBJ2-3; 8 bases are a match to TRBD1. Trimming at V came to 4 bases and at J to 5 bases, leaving 9 bases not matched to a gene. There are 15 residues in the CDR3. CDR1 and CDR2 (germline): SGHRS, YFSETQ.

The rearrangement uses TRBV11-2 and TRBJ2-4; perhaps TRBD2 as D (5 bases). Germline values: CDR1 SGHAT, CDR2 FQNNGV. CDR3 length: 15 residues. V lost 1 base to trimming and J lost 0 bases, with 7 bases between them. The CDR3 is CASSLAGLAKNIQYF. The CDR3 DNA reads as TGTGCCAGCAGCTTAGCGGGATTAGCCAAAAACATTCAGTACTTC.

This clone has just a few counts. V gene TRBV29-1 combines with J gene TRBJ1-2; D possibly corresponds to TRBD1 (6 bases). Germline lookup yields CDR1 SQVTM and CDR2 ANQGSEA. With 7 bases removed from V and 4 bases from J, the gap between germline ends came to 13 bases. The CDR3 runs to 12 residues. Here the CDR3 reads CSAVTGSYGYTF. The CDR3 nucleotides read TGCAGCGCCGTGACAGGAAGCTATGGCTACACCTTC.